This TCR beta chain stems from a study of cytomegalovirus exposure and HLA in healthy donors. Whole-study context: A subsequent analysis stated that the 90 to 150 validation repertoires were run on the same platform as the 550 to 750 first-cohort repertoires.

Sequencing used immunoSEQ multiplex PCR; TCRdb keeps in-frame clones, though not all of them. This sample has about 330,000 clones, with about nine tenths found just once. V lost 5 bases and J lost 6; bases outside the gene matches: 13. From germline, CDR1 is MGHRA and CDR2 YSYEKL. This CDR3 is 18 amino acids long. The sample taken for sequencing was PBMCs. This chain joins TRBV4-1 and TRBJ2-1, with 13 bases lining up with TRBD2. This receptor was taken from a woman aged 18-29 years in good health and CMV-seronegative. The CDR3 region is CASSAQATSGRRGNEQFF. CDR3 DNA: TGCGCCAGCAGCGCCCAGGCGACTAGCGGGAGGCGGGGCAATGAGCAGTTCTTC.